This T cell receptor (beta chain) was retrieved from a study of shared clonotypes between healthy human individuals. Across the study: Every donor yielded three CD4 naive, three CD4 memory, two CD8 naive and one CD8 memory plate.

About this clone itself: Its target is unknown.

Study outcomes and limitations: Clonotype sharing among donors was thought likely to change with sequencing depth.

V lost 2 bases and J lost 0; bases outside the gene matches: 5. CDR3 length: 17 amino acids. Germline V lookup: CDR1 MDHEN, CDR2 SYDVKM. The table came from immunoSEQ multiplex PCR; TCRdb's copy has only in-frame clones and leaves some out. The sample has 2,500,000 or so clones, over 85% seen once; the top ten hold roughly 0.13%. The chain employs TRBV28 and TRBJ2-4; TRBD1 matches at 9 bases. Sequencing was carried out using naive CD4+ T cells sorted from blood. As for subset: CD45RA+ positively selected. This receptor was identified in a man between 18 and 29 years old in good health. The CDR3 sequence: CASSLDGTGLAKNIQYF. CDR3 DNA: TGTGCCAGCAGTTTAGATGGGACAGGGCTAGCCAAAAACATTCAGTACTTC.